The clone carrying this T cell receptor beta chain was detected a few times. Its cognate antigen is unknown. This entry is derived from a study of T cells after yellow fever vaccination. About the research overall: The fractions with low cell numbers were processed using SMART-Seq v4 Ultra Low Input.

Universal primer sites and UMIs were introduced during 5'RACE template-switching synthesis of TCR cDNA. TCRdb re-called the 5' RACE reads with MiXCR, one entry per CDR3 protein. The sample records around 73,000 distinct CDR3 sequences, 7.5% to 9% being singletons. The J segment lost 6 bases and the V segment lost 6 bases, leaving 5 bases of the junction unmatched. Per the germline V gene, CDR1 is DFQATT and CDR2 is SNEGSKA (reference sequence). The CDR3 length is 14 residues. Regarding the study as a whole: Among primary-vaccination clones, most reappeared after the booster, at roughly 96% for CD4 and around 91% for CD8. Clonotypes found in both CD4 and CD8 compartments made up a small share.

The receptor was derived from a man aged 25-40 years who received the YFV17D yellow fever vaccine. The source was CD8+ T cells sorted from PBMCs, collected on the day of the yellow fever booster vaccination. This rearrangement joins TRBV20-1 to TRBJ2-1; 13 positions match TRBD2. The CDR3, as DNA: TGCAGTGCCCCAGGGACTAGCGGGATCAATGAGCAGTTCTTC. It specifies CSAPGTSGINEQFF.